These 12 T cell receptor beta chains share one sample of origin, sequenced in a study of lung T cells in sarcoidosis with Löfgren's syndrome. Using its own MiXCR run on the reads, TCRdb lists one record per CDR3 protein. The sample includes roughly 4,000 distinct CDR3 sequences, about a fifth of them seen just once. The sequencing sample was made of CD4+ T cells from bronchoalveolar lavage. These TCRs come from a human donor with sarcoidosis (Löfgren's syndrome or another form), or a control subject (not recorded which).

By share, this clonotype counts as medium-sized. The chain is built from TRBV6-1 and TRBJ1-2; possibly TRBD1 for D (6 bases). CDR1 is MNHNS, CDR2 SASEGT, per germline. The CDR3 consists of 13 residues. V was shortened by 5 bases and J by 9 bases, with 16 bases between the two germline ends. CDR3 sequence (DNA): TGTGCCAGCAGTTCCTACAGGGATAGGAGCTACACCTTC. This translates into CASSSYRDRSYTF.

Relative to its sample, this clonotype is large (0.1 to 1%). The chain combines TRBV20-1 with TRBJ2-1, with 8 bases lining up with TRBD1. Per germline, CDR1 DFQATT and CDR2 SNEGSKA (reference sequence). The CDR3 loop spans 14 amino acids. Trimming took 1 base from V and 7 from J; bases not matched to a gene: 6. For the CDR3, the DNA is TGCAGTGCTAGAGCGTGGACAGGGTTGAATGAGCAGTTCTTC. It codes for CSARAWTGLNEQFF.

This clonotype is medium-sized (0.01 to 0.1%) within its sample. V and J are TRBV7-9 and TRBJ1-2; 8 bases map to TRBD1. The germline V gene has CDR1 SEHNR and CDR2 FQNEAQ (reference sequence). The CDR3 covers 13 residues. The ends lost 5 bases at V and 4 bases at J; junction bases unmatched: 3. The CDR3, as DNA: TGTGCCAGCAGCCCCGGACAGGGCTATGGCTACACCTTC. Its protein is CASSPGQGYGYTF.

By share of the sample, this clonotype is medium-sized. The CDR3 loop reads CASSIGQEYHEQYF. The CDR3 DNA sequence: TGTGCCAGCAGCATCGGACAGGAATACCACGAGCAGTACTTC. V and J are TRBV7-2 and TRBJ2-7, with 7 bases fitting TRBD1. Germline V lookup: CDR1 SGHTA, CDR2 FQGNSA. V trimming: 5 bases; J trimming: 5 bases; junction bases outside the gene matches: 9. The CDR3 has 14 residues.

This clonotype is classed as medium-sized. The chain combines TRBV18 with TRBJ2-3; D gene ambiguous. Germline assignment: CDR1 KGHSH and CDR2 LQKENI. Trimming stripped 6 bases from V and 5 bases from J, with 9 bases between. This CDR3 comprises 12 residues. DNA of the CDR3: TGTGCCAGCTCTCCCCGCGGAGATACGCAGTATTTT. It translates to CASSPRGDTQYF.

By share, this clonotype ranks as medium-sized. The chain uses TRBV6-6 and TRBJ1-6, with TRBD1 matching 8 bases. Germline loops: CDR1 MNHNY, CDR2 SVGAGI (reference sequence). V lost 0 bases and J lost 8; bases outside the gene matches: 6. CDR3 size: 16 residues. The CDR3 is CASSYSIHRGDSPLHF. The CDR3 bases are TGTGCCAGCAGTTACTCGATTCACAGGGGGGATTCACCCCTCCACTTT.

CDR3 sequence: CARGRGSYYGYTF. The CDR3 coding sequence is TGTGCCCGCGGTCGGGGGAGCTACTATGGCTACACCTTC. The chain employs TRBV5-6 and TRBJ1-2; D is perhaps TRBD1 (5 bases). The ends were cut back, 10 bases at V and 3 bases at J, with 16 bases in the middle. From germline, CDR1 is SGHDT and CDR2 YYEEEE. The CDR3 extends over 13 amino acids.

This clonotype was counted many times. The CDR3 reads CASSPMTGDYEQYF. CDR3 coding DNA: TGTGCCAGCTCACCGATGACAGGGGACTACGAGCAGTACTTC. J is TRBJ2-7 and V is TRBV18, with 8 positions matching TRBD1. With 3 bases clipped from V and 3 bases from J, the junction kept 4 bases outside the gene matches. CDR3 size: 14 residues. Germline CDR1 reads KGHSH; CDR2 reads LQKENI.

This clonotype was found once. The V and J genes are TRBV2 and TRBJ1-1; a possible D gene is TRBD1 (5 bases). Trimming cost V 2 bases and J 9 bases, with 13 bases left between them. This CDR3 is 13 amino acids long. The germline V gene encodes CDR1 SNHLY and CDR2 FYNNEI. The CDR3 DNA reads TGTGCCAGCAGTGAAAACTGGGGCACCAAAGCTTTCTTT. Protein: CASSENWGTKAFF.

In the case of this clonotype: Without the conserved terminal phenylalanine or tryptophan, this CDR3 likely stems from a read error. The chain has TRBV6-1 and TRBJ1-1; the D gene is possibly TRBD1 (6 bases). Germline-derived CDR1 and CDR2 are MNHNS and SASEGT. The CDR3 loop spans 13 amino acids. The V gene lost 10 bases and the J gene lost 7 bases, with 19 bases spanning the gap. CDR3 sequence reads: CATRDIPGNEAFS. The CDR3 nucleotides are TGTGCCACCAGGGACATCCCGGGCAATGAAGCTTTCTCT.

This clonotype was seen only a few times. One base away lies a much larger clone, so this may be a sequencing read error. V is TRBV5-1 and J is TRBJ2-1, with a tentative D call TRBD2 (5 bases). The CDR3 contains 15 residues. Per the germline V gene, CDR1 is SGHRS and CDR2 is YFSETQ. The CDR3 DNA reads TGCGCCAGCAGCTTGGACGGGATAGAAGGCAATGAGCAGTCCTTC. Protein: CASSLDGIEGNEQSF.

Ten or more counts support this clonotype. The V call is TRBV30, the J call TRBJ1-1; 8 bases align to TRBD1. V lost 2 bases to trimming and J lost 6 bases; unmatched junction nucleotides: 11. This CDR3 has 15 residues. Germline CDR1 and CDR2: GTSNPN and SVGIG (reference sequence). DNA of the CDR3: TGTGCCTGGAGTTTCGGGACAGGTTGGGAGCCTGAAGCTTTCTTT. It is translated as CAWSFGTGWEPEAFF. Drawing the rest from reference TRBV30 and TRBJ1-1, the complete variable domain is SQTIHQWPATLVQPVGSPLSLECTVEGTSNPNLYWYRQAAGRGLQLLFYSVGIGQISSEVPQNLSASRPQDRQFILSSKKLLLSDSGFYLCAWSFGTGWEPEAFFGQGTRLTVV.